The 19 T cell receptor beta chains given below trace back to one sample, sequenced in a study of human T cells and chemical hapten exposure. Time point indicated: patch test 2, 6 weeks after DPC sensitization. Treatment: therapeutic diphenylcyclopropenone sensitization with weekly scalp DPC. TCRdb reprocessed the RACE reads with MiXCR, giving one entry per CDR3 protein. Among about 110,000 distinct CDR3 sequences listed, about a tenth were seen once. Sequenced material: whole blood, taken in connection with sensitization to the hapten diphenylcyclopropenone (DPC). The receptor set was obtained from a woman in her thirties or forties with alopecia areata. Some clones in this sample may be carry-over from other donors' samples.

The CDR3 here is CASSVDEKGSTDTQYF. CDR3 coding DNA: TGTGCCAGCAGCGTAGACGAGAAGGGTAGCACAGATACGCAGTATTTT. The chain uses TRBV9 and TRBJ2-3; D unclear. The CDR3 is 16 amino acids. The germline V and J ends were trimmed by 0 bases and 0 bases, with 11 bases remaining between them. Germline CDR1 reads SGDLS; CDR2 reads YYNGEE.

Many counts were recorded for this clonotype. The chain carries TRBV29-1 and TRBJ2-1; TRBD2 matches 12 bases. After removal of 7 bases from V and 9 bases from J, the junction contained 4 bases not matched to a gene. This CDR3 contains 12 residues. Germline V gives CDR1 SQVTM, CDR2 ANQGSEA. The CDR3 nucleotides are TGCAGCGACCGGACTAGCGGGGTTGAGCAGTTCTTC. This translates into CSDRTSGVEQFF.

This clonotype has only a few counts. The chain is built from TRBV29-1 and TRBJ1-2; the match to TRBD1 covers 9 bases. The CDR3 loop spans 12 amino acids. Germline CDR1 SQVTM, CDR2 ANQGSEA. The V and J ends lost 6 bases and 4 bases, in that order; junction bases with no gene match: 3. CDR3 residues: CSVTTGGYGYTF. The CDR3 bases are TGCAGCGTGACGACAGGGGGCTATGGCTACACCTTC.

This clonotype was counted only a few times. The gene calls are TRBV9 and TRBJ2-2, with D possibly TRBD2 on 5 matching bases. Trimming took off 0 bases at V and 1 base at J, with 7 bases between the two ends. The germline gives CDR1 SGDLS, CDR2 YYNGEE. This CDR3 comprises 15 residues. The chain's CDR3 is CASSVVGLNTGELFF. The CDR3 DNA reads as TGTGCCAGCAGCGTAGTTGGACTGAACACCGGGGAGCTGTTTTTT.

In nucleotides, the CDR3 is TGTGCCAGCAGCCGGTCGAGTCAACTACTAACAGATACGCAGTATTTT. Its protein product is CASSRSSQLLTDTQYF. The V call is TRBV6-5, the J call TRBJ2-3; no reliable D call. V gave up 6 bases and J gave up 3 bases, with 19 bases separating them. CDR1 and CDR2 from the germline V gene are MNHEY and SVGAGI. There are 16 residues in the CDR3.

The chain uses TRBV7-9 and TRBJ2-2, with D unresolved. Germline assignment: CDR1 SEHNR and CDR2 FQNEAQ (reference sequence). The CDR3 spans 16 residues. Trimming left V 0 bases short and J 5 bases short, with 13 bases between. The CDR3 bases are TGTGCCAGCAGCTTAGCGGTGGGATCCGTAACCGGGGAGCTGTTTTTT. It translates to CASSLAVGSVTGELFF. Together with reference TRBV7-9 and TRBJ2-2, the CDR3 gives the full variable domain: DTGVSQNPRHKITKRGQNVTFRCDPISEHNRLYWYRQTLGQGPEFLTYFQNEAQLEKSRLLSDRFSAERPKGSFSTLEIQRTEQGDSAMYLCASSLAVGSVTGELFFGEGSRLTVL.

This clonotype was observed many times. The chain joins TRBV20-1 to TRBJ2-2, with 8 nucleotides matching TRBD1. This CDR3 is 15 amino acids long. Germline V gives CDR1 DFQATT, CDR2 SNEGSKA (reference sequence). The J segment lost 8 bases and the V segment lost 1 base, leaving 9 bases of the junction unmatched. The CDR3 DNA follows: TGCAGTGCTAGAGGGACAGGGTCTGCTAATGGGGAGCTGTTTTTT. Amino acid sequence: CSARGTGSANGELFF.

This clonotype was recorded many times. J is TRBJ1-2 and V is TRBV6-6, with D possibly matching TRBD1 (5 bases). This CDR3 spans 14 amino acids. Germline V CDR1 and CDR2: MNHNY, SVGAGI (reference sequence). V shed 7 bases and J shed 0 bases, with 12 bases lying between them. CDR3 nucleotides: TGTGCCAGCAACAACGACAGACCTAACTATGGCTACACCTTC. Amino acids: CASNNDRPNYGYTF.

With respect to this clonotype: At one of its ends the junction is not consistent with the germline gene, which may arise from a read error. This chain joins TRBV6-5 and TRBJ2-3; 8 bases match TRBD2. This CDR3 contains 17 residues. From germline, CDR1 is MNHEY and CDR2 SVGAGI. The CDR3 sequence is CASSYSILAGGPDTRYF. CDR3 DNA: TGTGCCAGCAGTTACTCGATATTGGCGGGGGGTCCAGATACGCGGTATTTT.

The DNA of the CDR3 is TGCAGCGTGAGGACAGGGTCTGGAAACACCATATATTTT. Amino acids: CSVRTGSGNTIYF. The V call is TRBV29-1, the J call TRBJ1-3; 8 bases map to TRBD1. J lost 1 base, V lost 6 bases, and 2 bases had no gene match. Germline-derived CDR1 and CDR2 are SQVTM and ANQGSEA. The CDR3 covers 13 residues.

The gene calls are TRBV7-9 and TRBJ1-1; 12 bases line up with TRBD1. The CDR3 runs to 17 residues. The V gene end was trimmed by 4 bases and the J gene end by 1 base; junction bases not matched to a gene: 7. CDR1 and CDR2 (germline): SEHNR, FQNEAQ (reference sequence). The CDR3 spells CASSSRGQGAGNTEAFF. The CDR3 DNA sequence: TGTGCCAGCAGCTCCAGGGGACAGGGGGCCGGGAACACTGAAGCTTTCTTT.

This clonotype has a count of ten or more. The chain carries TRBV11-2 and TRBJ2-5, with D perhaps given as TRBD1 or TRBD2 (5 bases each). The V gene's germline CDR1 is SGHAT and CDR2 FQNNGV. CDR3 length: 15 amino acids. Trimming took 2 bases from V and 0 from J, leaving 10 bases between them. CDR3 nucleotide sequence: TGTGCCAGCAGCTTAAGGCTGGGGGACCAAGAGACCCAGTACTTC. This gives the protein CASSLRLGDQETQYF.

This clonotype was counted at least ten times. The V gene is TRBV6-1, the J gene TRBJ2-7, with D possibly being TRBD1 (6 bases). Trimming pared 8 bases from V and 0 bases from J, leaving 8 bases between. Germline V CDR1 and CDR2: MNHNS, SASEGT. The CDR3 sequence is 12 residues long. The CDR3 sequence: CASGQSSYEQYF. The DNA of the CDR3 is TGTGCCAGCGGACAGAGCTCCTACGAGCAGTACTTC.

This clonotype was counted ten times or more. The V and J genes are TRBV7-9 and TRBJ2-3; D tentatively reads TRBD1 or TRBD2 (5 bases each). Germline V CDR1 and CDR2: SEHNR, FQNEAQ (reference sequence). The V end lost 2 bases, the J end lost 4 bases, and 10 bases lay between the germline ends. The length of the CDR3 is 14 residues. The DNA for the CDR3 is TGTGCCAGCAGCTTACCCGGGGACCCAGATACGCAGTATTTT. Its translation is CASSLPGDPDTQYF.

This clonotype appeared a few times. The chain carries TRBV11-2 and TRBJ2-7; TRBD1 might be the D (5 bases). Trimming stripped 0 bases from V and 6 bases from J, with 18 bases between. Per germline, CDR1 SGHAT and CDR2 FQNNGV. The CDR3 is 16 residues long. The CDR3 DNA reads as TGTGCCAGCAGCTTAGATGAGGAAGGGGCAATAAGCGAGCAGTACTTC. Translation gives CASSLDEEGAISEQYF.

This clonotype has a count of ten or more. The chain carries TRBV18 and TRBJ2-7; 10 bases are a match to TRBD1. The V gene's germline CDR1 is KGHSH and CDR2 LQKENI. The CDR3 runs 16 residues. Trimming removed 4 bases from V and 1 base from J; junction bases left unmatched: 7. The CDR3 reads CASSLIPGQGSYEQYF. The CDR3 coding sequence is TGTGCCAGCTCACTAATCCCGGGACAGGGGTCCTACGAGCAGTACTTC.

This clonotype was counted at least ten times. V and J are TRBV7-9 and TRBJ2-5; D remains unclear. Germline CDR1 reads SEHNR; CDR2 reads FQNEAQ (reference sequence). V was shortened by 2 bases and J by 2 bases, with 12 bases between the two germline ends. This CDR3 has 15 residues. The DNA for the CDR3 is TGTGCCAGCAGCTTACGCGTGGGGATTCAAGAGACCCAGTACTTC. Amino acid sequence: CASSLRVGIQETQYF.

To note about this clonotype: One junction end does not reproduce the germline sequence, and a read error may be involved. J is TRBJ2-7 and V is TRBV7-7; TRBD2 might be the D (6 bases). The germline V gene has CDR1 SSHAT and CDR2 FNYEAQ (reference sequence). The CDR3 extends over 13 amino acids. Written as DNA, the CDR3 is TGTGCTAGCAGCTCAGTGGGGGGAAGAGAGCAGTACTTC. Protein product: CASSSVGGREQYF.

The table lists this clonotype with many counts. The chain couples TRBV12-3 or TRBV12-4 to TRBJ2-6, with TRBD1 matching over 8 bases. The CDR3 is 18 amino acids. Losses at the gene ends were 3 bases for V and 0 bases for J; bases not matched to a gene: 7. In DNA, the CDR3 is TGTGCCAGCAGTTTTCGGCAGGGGGCCACCTCTGGGGCCAACGTCCTGACTTTC. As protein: CASSFRQGATSGANVLTF.